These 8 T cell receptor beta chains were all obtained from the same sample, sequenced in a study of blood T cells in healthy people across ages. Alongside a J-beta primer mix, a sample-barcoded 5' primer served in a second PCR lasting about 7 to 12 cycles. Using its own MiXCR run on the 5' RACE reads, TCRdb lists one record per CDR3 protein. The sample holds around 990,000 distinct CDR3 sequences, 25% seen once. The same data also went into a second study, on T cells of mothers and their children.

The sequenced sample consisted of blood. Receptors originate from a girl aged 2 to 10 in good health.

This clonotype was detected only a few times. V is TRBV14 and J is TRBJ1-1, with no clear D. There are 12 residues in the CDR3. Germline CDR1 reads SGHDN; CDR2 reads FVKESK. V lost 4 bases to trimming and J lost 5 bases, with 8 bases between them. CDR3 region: CASSLEITEAFF. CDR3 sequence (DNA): TGTGCCAGCAGCCTGGAGATTACTGAAGCTTTCTTT.

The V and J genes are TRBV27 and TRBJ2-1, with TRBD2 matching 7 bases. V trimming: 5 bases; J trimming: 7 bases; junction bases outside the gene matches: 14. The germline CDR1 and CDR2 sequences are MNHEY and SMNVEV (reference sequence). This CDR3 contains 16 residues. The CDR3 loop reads CASSALRGGRSNEQFF. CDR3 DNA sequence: TGTGCCAGCAGTGCACTGAGGGGCGGGAGATCGAATGAGCAGTTCTTC.

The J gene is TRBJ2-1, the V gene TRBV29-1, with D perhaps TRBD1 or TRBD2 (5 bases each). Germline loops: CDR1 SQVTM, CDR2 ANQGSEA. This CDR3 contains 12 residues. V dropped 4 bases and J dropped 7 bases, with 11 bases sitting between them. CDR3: CSVGDAGNEQFF. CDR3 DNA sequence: TGCAGCGTTGGGGACGCCGGGAATGAGCAGTTCTTC.

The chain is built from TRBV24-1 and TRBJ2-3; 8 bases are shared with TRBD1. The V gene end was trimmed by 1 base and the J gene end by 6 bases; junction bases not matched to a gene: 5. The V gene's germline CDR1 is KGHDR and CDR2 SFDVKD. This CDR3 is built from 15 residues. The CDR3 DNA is TGTGCCACCAGTGATTTCGGACAGGGAATTGATACGCAGTATTTT. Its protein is CATSDFGQGIDTQYF.

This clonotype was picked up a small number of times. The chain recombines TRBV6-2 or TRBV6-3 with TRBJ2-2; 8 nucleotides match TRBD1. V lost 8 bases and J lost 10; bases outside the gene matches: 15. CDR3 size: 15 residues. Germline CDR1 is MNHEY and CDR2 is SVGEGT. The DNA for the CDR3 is TGTGCCAGCCGCGAACCGGGACAGGTTTTTATGGAGCTGTTTTTT. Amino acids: CASREPGQVFMELFF.

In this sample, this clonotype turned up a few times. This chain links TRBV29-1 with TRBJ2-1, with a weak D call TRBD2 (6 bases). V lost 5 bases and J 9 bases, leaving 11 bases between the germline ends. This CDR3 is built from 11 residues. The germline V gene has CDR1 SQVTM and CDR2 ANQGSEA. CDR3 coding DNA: TGCAGCGTTATCCGGGGGACTGAGCAGTTCTTC. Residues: CSVIRGTEQFF.

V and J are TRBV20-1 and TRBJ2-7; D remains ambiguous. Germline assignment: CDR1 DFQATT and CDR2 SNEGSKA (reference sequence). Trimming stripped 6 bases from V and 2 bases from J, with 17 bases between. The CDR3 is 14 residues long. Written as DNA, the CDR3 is TGCAGTGCCCCCTCGGCTAACTCTGCCTACGAGCAGTACTTC. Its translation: CSAPSANSAYEQYF.

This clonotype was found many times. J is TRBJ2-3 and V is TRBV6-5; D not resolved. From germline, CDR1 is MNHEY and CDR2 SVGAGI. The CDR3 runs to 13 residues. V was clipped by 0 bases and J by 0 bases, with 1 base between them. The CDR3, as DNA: TGTGCCAGCAGTTACTCTAGCACAGATACGCAGTATTTT. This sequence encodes CASSYSSTDTQYF.